The entry that follows covers one T cell receptor (beta chain) sequence. This sample stems from a study of blood T cell repertoires in COVID-19. Study at large: PBMCs, B-cell-depleted T cells, or T cells provided the cDNA or gDNA that made up the material.

The study drew participants aged about 18 to 90 years from 20 to 30 US areas. Which cohort a participant joined came from the clinical history participants gave. Authors' analysis steps: Estimation of nucleated cell counts was performed using reference gene primer amplification. The table came from immunoSEQ multiplex PCR; TCRdb's copy has only in-frame clones and leaves some out. V and J calls and clone size come straight from that table; D and trimming were deduced from the DNA. The sample yields a few hundred thousand clones, 70% to 90% seen once. Sequencing was done on a sample of PBMCs or T cells enriched from blood (not recorded which). This TCR was recovered from a woman between 18 and 29 years old who had recovered from COVID-19.

The CDR3 nucleotides read TGCAGCGCAACCCCGAGGGCAGGGAACACCGGGGAGCTGTTTTTT. Residues: CSATPRAGNTGELFF. V is TRBV29-1 and J is TRBJ2-2, with TRBD2 as a possible D gene (5 bases). Germline assignment: CDR1 SQVTM and CDR2 ANQGSEA. Trimming took off 7 bases at V and 1 base at J, with 16 bases between the two ends. The CDR3 covers 15 residues.